One sample yielded the 30 T cell receptor beta chains listed below, sequenced in a study of cytomegalovirus exposure and HLA in healthy donors (dated by TCRdb to 2016 to 2017). The library was produced with the immunoSEQ multiplex PCR assay. The multiplex PCR relied on a mix of 60 forward primers for TCR Vbeta segments and 13 reverse primers for TCR Jbeta segments. What TCRdb holds here is the immuneACCESS table cut down to in-frame rearrangements. Part of the clones is not present; checked against another copy, under half of the missing clones reflect an unresolved V gene, and the others are unexplained. This sample holds around 180,000 clones; roughly 80% were observed only once. Together, the top ten hold about 2.4% of the sample. Material for sequencing was PBMCs. The receptors shown here come from a man aged 55-75 years in good health and CMV-seronegative.

The rearrangement uses TRBV5-1 and TRBJ2-1, with TRBD1 identical over 9 bases. The CDR3 totals 15 residues. Germline-derived CDR1 and CDR2 are SGHRS and YFSETQ. J gave up 8 bases and V 0 bases, and 6 bases lay outside the gene matches. CDR3 bases: TGCGCCAGCAGCTTGGGACAGGGGGGGTTCGATGAGCAGTTCTTC. It encodes CASSLGQGGFDEQFF.

This chain uses TRBV9 with TRBJ2-1; D uncertain. Germline V gene sequence: CDR1 SGDLS, CDR2 YYNGEE. This CDR3 has 11 residues. V lost 0 bases and J lost 10, with 5 bases in between. The CDR3 here is CASSVGVEQFF. The CDR3 coding sequence is TGTGCCAGCAGCGTAGGAGTCGAGCAGTTCTTC.

V is TRBV11-2 and J is TRBJ1-1; tentatively, D is TRBD1 (5 bases). The CDR3 consists of 17 residues. Germline CDR1 reads SGHAT; CDR2 reads FQNNGV. Trimming removed 5 bases at V and 6 bases at J, with 25 bases between. The CDR3 here is CASSLLGGAYDGSEAFF. CDR3 nucleotide sequence: TGTGCCAGCAGCCTCCTGGGAGGGGCCTACGATGGTTCTGAAGCTTTCTTT. The full variable domain, with the rest looked up from reference TRBV11-2 and TRBJ1-1, is EAGVAQSPRYKIIEKRQSVAFWCNPISGHATLYWYQQILGQGPKLLIQFQNNGVVDDSQLPKDRFSAERLKGVDSTLKIQPAKLEDSAVYLCASSLLGGAYDGSEAFFGQGTRLTVV.

The CDR3 region is CATSRGLAGGLGTGELFF. In DNA form, the CDR3 reads TGTGCCACCAGCAGGGGACTAGCGGGGGGCTTAGGGACCGGGGAGCTGTTTTTT. The V gene is TRBV15, the J gene TRBJ2-2; TRBD2 matches at 15 bases. Germline CDR1 and CDR2: LNHNV and YYDKDF (reference sequence). The CDR3 is 18 amino acids. Trimming removed 3 bases from V and 5 bases from J; junction bases left unmatched: 7.

The J gene is TRBJ2-3, the V gene TRBV5-1, with 8 bases aligning to TRBD2. This CDR3 has 14 residues. Germline V gene sequence: CDR1 SGHRS, CDR2 YFSETQ. Trimming took 5 bases from V and 2 from J; bases not matched to a gene: 4. The CDR3 sequence: CASRREGFTDTQYF. The CDR3 nucleotides read TGCGCCAGCAGACGGGAGGGATTCACAGATACGCAGTATTTT.

The chain couples TRBV4-1 to TRBJ2-7; 7 bases fit TRBD2. This CDR3 is 17 amino acids long. Germline V gene data show CDR1 as MGHRA and CDR2 as YSYEKL. Unmatched junction bases numbered 13, after V lost 0 bases and J lost 5 bases. The CDR3 sequence: CASSQEPPGLVRDEQYF. In DNA form, the CDR3 reads TGCGCCAGCAGCCAAGAACCCCCCGGACTAGTCCGCGACGAGCAGTACTTC.

This chain joins TRBV28 and TRBJ1-2, with D perhaps matching TRBD1 (5 bases). Trimming removed 2 bases from V and 7 bases from J, with 14 bases in between. CDR1 and CDR2 (germline): MDHEN, SYDVKM. This CDR3 region has 14 residues. Here the CDR3 DNA reads TGTGCCAGCAGTTTAGATTACAGGAGAATTGGCTACACCTTC. Translated: CASSLDYRRIGYTF.

A few counts support this clone. Other DNA variants within this sample encode the same CDR3. The chain joins TRBV19 to TRBJ2-3; D not certain. V was trimmed by 2 bases and J by 6 bases, leaving 3 bases between them. The CDR3 sequence is 11 residues long. Per the germline V gene, CDR1 is LNHDA and CDR2 is SQIVND (reference sequence). The CDR3 region is CASSIRDTQYF. The CDR3 DNA sequence: TGTGCCAGTAGTATACGGGATACGCAGTATTTT.

The chain carries TRBV14 and TRBJ2-3, with 9 bases aligning to TRBD2. Germline values: CDR1 SGHDN, CDR2 FVKESK. V was pared by 0 bases and J by 6 bases, with 16 bases of the junction left unmatched. There are 19 residues in the CDR3. This chain's CDR3 is CASSQDLPTSGGRRDTQYF. CDR3 bases: TGTGCCAGCAGCCAAGATTTACCGACTAGCGGCGGACGGAGGGATACGCAGTATTTT.

V is TRBV7-3 and J is TRBJ2-3, with 10 bases identical to TRBD2. The CDR3 length is 16 residues. The V and J ends lost 0 bases and 4 bases, in that order; junction bases with no gene match: 4. Germline V gene sequence: CDR1 SGHTA, CDR2 FQGTGA. CDR3 nucleotide sequence: TGTGCCAGCAGCTTAACGCGAAGCGGGAGGGCAGATACGCAGTATTTT. Translating gives CASSLTRSGRADTQYF.

The chain carries TRBV6-6 and TRBJ2-7; 9 nucleotides match TRBD1. Germline V gene lookup returns CDR1 MNHNY and CDR2 SVGAGI (reference sequence). The ends lost 5 bases at V and 4 bases at J; junction bases unmatched: 3. This CDR3 is built from 13 residues. Here the CDR3 DNA reads TGTGCCAGCAGTACAGGGGGCGAATACGAGCAGTACTTC. It specifies CASSTGGEYEQYF.

The count of this clone is one. The chain recombines TRBV28 with TRBJ1-1, with D tentatively TRBD1 (5 bases). The ends were cut back, 5 bases at V and 6 bases at J, with 13 bases in the middle. Germline V CDR1 and CDR2: MDHEN, SYDVKM. This CDR3 has 13 amino acids. The CDR3 DNA is TGTGCCAGCAGTATCAGGGTTCCCGCTGAAGCTTTCTTT. Protein: CASSIRVPAEAFF.

The chain combines TRBV9 with TRBJ2-1; D ambiguous. This CDR3 has 14 amino acids. Germline V gene data show CDR1 as SGDLS and CDR2 as YYNGEE. Trimming left V 0 bases short and J 9 bases short, with 13 bases between. The CDR3 sequence is CASSVVLDSGEQFF. The CDR3 DNA reads TGTGCCAGCAGCGTAGTTCTAGACTCGGGTGAGCAGTTCTTC.

The chain links TRBV7-9 to TRBJ2-5, with a possible D match to TRBD2 (5 bases). CDR3 length: 13 residues. Trimming removed 5 bases from V and 5 bases from J, with 12 bases in between. CDR1 SEHNR and CDR2 FQNEAQ come from the germline V gene (reference sequence). In DNA, the CDR3 is TGTGCCAGCAGCGGGTGGACTTGGGAGACCCAGTACTTC. Protein: CASSGWTWETQYF.

V gene TRBV12-5 combines with J gene TRBJ1-1; TRBD1 aligns across 8 bases. The CDR3 totals 16 residues. Germline values: CDR1 LGHNT, CDR2 FRNRAP. V was pared by 0 bases and J by 4 bases, with 7 bases of the junction left unmatched. In DNA, the CDR3 is TGTGCTAGTGGTTTGGTACTAGGTACAGGGGGCACTGAAGCTTTCTTT. It translates to CASGLVLGTGGTEAFF. The complete variable domain, with remaining parts taken from reference TRBV12-5 and TRBJ1-1, reads DARVTQTPRHKVTEMGQEVTMRCQPILGHNTVFWYRQTMMQGLELLAYFRNRAPLDDSGMPKDRFSAEMPDATLATLKIQPSEPRDSAVYFCASGLVLGTGGTEAFFGQGTRLTVV.

The genes are TRBV6-5 and TRBJ1-2, with a possible D match to TRBD1 (6 bases). CDR1 and CDR2 (germline): MNHEY, SVGAGI. The V end was cut by 8 bases, the J end by 2 bases, with 18 bases between. CDR3 size: 15 residues. The CDR3 DNA reads TGTGCCAGCCGGCCCCTGGACAGCCTCAACTATGGCTACACCTTC. This gives the protein CASRPLDSLNYGYTF.

This clone was picked up one time. The chain joins TRBV11-2 to TRBJ1-3, with TRBD1 as a possible D gene (5 bases). Germline V lookup: CDR1 SGHAT, CDR2 FQNNGV. The CDR3 has 13 amino acids. V lost 5 bases, J lost 8 bases, and 13 bases lay in between. This CDR3 reads CASSPPGGYTIYF. For the CDR3, the DNA is TGTGCCAGCAGCCCCCCGGGGGGTTACACCATATATTTT. Filled out from reference TRBV11-2 and TRBJ1-3, the complete variable domain reads EAGVAQSPRYKIIEKRQSVAFWCNPISGHATLYWYQQILGQGPKLLIQFQNNGVVDDSQLPKDRFSAERLKGVDSTLKIQPAKLEDSAVYLCASSPPGGYTIYFGEGSWLTVV.

The chain couples TRBV9 to TRBJ2-3; D is unclear. With 0 bases removed from V and 4 bases from J, the gap between germline ends came to 9 bases. The CDR3 consists of 14 residues. Germline V lookup: CDR1 SGDLS, CDR2 YYNGEE. CDR3 sequence reads: CASSVDEQSDTQYF. The CDR3, as DNA: TGTGCCAGCAGCGTAGACGAACAGTCAGATACGCAGTATTTT.

V and J are TRBV18 and TRBJ1-5; a weak D match, TRBD1 (6 bases). Germline V CDR1 and CDR2: KGHSH, LQKENI. The CDR3 covers 14 residues. The germline V and J ends were trimmed by 1 base and 5 bases, with 9 bases remaining between them. In DNA form, the CDR3 reads TGTGCCAGCTCACCACTCAACAGGGATCAGCCCCAGCATTTT. The encoded protein is CASSPLNRDQPQHF.

This clone appeared a few times. CDR3 loop: CSVADGTYNEQFF. In nucleotides, the CDR3 is TGCAGCGTTGCGGACGGGACCTACAATGAGCAGTTCTTC. V and J are TRBV29-1 and TRBJ2-1; D is perhaps TRBD2 (5 bases). Looked up from germline, CDR1 is SQVTM and CDR2 is ANQGSEA. The CDR3 contains 13 residues. V lost 4 bases and J 2 bases, leaving 9 bases between the germline ends.

This clone was recorded a few times. The gene calls are TRBV5-1 and TRBJ2-3; 7 bases agree with TRBD1. Germline V gene lookup returns CDR1 SGHRS and CDR2 YFSETQ. CDR3 length equals 16 residues. The ends lost 0 bases at V and 0 bases at J; junction bases unmatched: 4. The CDR3 loop reads CASSLDRDSSTDTQYF. The DNA of the CDR3 is TGCGCCAGCAGCTTGGACCGGGACAGTAGCACAGATACGCAGTATTTT.

This chain joins TRBV28 and TRBJ1-2, with 8 bases fitting TRBD1. Germline values: CDR1 MDHEN, CDR2 SYDVKM. The CDR3 contains 16 residues. The J segment lost 8 bases and the V segment lost 4 bases, leaving 15 bases of the junction unmatched. CDR3 sequence (DNA): TGTGCCAGCAGTTCCCCGGGACAGGACTACCGGCGGGGCTACACCTTC. Residues: CASSSPGQDYRRGYTF.

This sequence joins TRBV7-9 and TRBJ1-1; D might be TRBD1 (5 bases). In germline, CDR1 is SEHNR, CDR2 FQNEAQ (reference sequence). The germline V and J ends were trimmed by 1 base and 6 bases, with 9 bases remaining between them. The CDR3 is made up of 13 amino acids. Here the CDR3 DNA reads TGTGCCAGCAGCTTAGACCAGGGCTCTGAAGCTTTCTTT. Its protein is CASSLDQGSEAFF.

V gene TRBV7-2 combines with J gene TRBJ2-3; 9 bases are a match to TRBD2. The germline CDR1 and CDR2 sequences are SGHTA and FQGNSA. The junction had 15 bases not matched to a gene; V was cut back by 3 bases and J by 5 bases. This CDR3 is built from 18 residues. The DNA for the CDR3 is TGTGCCAGCAGCTTGGAAGATGGTAGCGGGAGATCCGTAGATACGCAGTATTTT. This encodes CASSLEDGSGRSVDTQYF.

This clone has only a few counts. This rearrangement joins TRBV2 to TRBJ1-2; no firm D call. Germline V gives CDR1 SNHLY, CDR2 FYNNEI. V was cut by 6 bases and J by 3 bases, with 11 bases left in between. This CDR3 is 13 amino acids long. This CDR3 is CASRRASDYGYTF. The CDR3 DNA sequence: TGTGCCAGCAGGAGGGCCAGCGACTATGGCTACACCTTC. The full variable domain, with the rest looked up from reference TRBV2 and TRBJ1-2, is EPEVTQTPSHQVTQMGQEVILRCVPISNHLYFYWYRQILGQKVEFLVSFYNNEISEKSEIFDDQFSVERPDGSNFTLKIRSTKLEDSAMYFCASRRASDYGYTFGSGTRLTVV.

Comments on this clone: The sample carries other DNA sequences with the same CDR3. The chain carries TRBV5-1 and TRBJ2-1, with D perhaps TRBD1 (5 bases). V was cut by 0 bases and J by 2 bases, with 9 bases left in between. The CDR3 spans 15 residues. Germline lookup yields CDR1 SGHRS and CDR2 YFSETQ. This CDR3 is CASSLEGVTYNEQFF. The CDR3, as DNA: TGCGCCAGCAGCTTGGAAGGGGTGACCTACAATGAGCAGTTCTTC.

A few counts support this clone. The chain couples TRBV9 to TRBJ2-4, with 9 bases that match TRBD1. The CDR3 sequence is 16 residues long. Germline CDR1 and CDR2: SGDLS and YYNGEE. The J segment lost 2 bases and the V segment lost 4 bases, leaving 7 bases of the junction unmatched. CDR3 bases: TGTGCCAGCAGCCCGACGGACAGGGGTTCCAAAAACATTCAGTACTTC. Protein product: CASSPTDRGSKNIQYF.

The chain links TRBV9 to TRBJ2-1; perhaps TRBD2 as D (6 bases). Germline V gene sequence: CDR1 SGDLS, CDR2 YYNGEE. CDR3 length: 14 amino acids. Deletions cut 2 bases from V and 3 bases from J, with 9 bases between. CDR3 loop: CASSVGGNYNEQFF. As DNA, the CDR3 is TGTGCCAGCAGCGTGGGCGGGAACTACAATGAGCAGTTCTTC.

This sequence joins TRBV4-3 and TRBJ2-3, with 10 bases matching TRBD2. CDR1 and CDR2 (germline): LGHNA, YSLEER. V trimming: 4 bases; J trimming: 0 bases; junction bases outside the gene matches: 13. The CDR3 runs 19 residues. The CDR3 DNA follows: TGCGCCAGCAGCCCGACCCCTAGCGGGAGTCACTTGAGCACAGATACGCAGTATTTT. Translated, it gives CASSPTPSGSHLSTDTQYF.

The chain joins TRBV6-6 to TRBJ1-2, with unresolved D. This CDR3 spans 12 amino acids. The germline V gene encodes CDR1 MNHNY and CDR2 SVGAGI (reference sequence). Between the trimmed V and J ends, which lost 8 bases and 4 bases, there was a span of 11 bases. The CDR3 DNA reads as TGTGCCAGCCTGAATACTGGCTATGGCTACACCTTC. It specifies CASLNTGYGYTF.